The present T cell receptor beta chain was sequenced within a study of T-cell reconstitution after alpha-beta-depleted transplantation in children. Whole-study results and caveats: Several hundred rapidly expanded clones from non-depleted graft cells reportedly supplied alpha-beta T cells about two months post-transplant. The study traced high day-60 TCRbeta diversity in some patients to surviving recipient T cells and thymic progenitors. Newly generated T cells supplied most T-cell counts and diversity one year post-transplant.

Researchers prepared the TCRbeta library using unique molecular identifiers, the study reports. TCRdb reprocessed the PCR reads with MiXCR, giving one entry per CDR3 protein. This sample has approximately 490,000 distinct CDR3 sequences; 10% occur once, and the top ten carry roughly 2%. This clonotype was seen many times. Its specificity is unknown. The TCR comes from a child aged 2-15 years with inherited bone marrow failure, due to receive a stem cell transplant. Here the sequenced sample was PBMCs, taken before TCRalphabeta/CD19-depleted stem cell transplant.

The CDR3 region has the DNA TGTGCCAGCAGCTTTAGCGGGAACCCCTACGAGCAGTACTTC. Translating gives CASSFSGNPYEQYF. The V gene is TRBV12-3 or TRBV12-4, the J gene TRBJ2-7, with TRBD2 identical over 8 bases. V shed 6 bases and J 2 bases; nucleotides not matched to a gene: 6. The CDR3 runs to 14 residues.